The TCR beta chain described here comes from a study of blood T cell repertoires in COVID-19. Study-level information: Donors in the United States, Italy and Spain gave samples during acute or convalescent COVID-19. PBMCs, B-cell-depleted T cells, or T cells were the source of the cDNA or gDNA that made up the material.

The germline V gene has CDR1 MNHNS and CDR2 SASEGT. This CDR3 is 17 amino acids long. V lost 2 bases, J lost 5 bases, and 7 bases stayed unmatched. Per the original methods: Estimated nucleated cell counts came from reference gene primer amplification. Measured with immunoSEQ multiplex PCR; TCRdb has only the in-frame clones, and not every one. Clone size and the V and J calls come from that table; the DNA yielded D and trimming. This sample has about 83,000 clones, with about 86% found just once. The sequence was obtained from a woman aged 80 or over in a cohort sampled during active or convalescent COVID-19. The chain couples TRBV6-1 to TRBJ2-4, with 12 bases matching TRBD1. What was sequenced was peripheral blood. CDR3 sequence reads: CASSEWGTGGRENIQYF. The CDR3 bases are TGTGCCAGCAGTGAATGGGGGACAGGGGGCAGGGAAAACATTCAGTACTTC.